This TCR beta chain was retrieved from a study of graft-versus-host responses after intestinal transplantation. V lost 3 bases, J lost 0 bases, and 20 bases lay in between. This CDR3 has 18 residues. CDR1 is SEHNR and CDR2 is FQNEAQ in the germline V gene (reference sequence). Remarks on this clone: The antigen is undetermined.

TCRdb's copy holds only in-frame clones and misses some; the assay was immunoSEQ multiplex PCR. There are 65,000 to 85,000 clones in the sample; around 86% occur only once, and over 7% lies in the top ten. V and J are TRBV7-9 and TRBJ1-2, with D tentatively TRBD1 (6 bases). The sequence derives from a human donor who was the organ donor for an intestinal transplant. The source was unstimulated CD8+ T cells sorted from spleen or lymph node cells, collected before transplant. CDR3 amino acids: CASSFTSPGGRANYGYTF. Written as DNA, the CDR3 is TGTGCCAGCAGCTTTACTTCCCCCGGGGGCCGAGCTAACTATGGCTACACCTTC.